The rows below give T cell receptor beta chains drawn from one sample of a study of Ad26.COV2.S vaccination and SARS-CoV-2 variants. Assay used: immunoSEQ multiplex PCR; TCRdb lists only in-frame clones, some missing. The repertoire holds about 350,000 clones, with more than 75% as singletons. The specimen was peripheral blood, collected in a trial of Ad26.COV2.S vaccine versus placebo. All receptors come from a person aged 18-60 years who received the Ad26.COV2.S COVID-19 vaccine or a placebo. Each CDR3 is given with its conserved first and last residue. Each record gives: clone size, J gene, D gene, V gene, CDR3 length, CDR3 DNA, CDR3 protein. The D gene is left open where the match is weak. For some rows the clone size is stated as once, few or many, or as a class when expanded; others skip it.

.,TRBJ2-7,.,TRBV18,12,TGTGCCAGCTCGCCCGAGGGATACGAGCAGTACTTC,CASSPEGYEQYF
.,TRBJ2-7,TRBD2,TRBV28,14,TGTGCCAGCAGAGGACTAGCGGGCGACTACGAGCAGTACTTC,CASRGLAGDYEQYF
.,TRBJ1-1,TRBD1,TRBV18,15,TGTGCCAGCTCACCAATGGGGCAGGGGACAGTTGAAGCTTTCTTT,CASSPMGQGTVEAFF
.,TRBJ2-1,TRBD1,TRBV28,17,TGTGCCAGCAGGACAGGGGGCGCGGCTCCCTCCTACAATGAGCAGTTCTTC,CASRTGGAAPSYNEQFF
.,TRBJ2-3,TRBD2,TRBV5-1,14,TGCGCCAGCACCGCGGGGGGAGGCACAGATACGCAGTATTTT,CASTAGGGTDTQYF
once,TRBJ2-1,.,TRBV6-1,18,TGTGCCAGCAGTGAAAGACCTCCCGGGACCGACGTATACAATGAGCAGTTCTTC,CASSERPPGTDVYNEQFF
few,TRBJ2-5,TRBD2,TRBV5-4,17,TGTGCCAGCAGCTCGACCCTAGCGGGGGGGCCCCAAGAGACCCAGTACTTC,CASSSTLAGGPQETQYF
.,TRBJ2-7,TRBD1,TRBV27,14,TGTGCCAGCAGTTTTGGGGACAGGGGTTACGAGCAGTACTTC,CASSFGDRGYEQYF
.,TRBJ2-7,TRBD1,TRBV7-8,14,TGTGCCAGCAGCTTAGGAAACAGGGGGGCCGAGCAGTACTTC,CASSLGNRGAEQYF
.,TRBJ2-7,TRBD2,TRBV7-8,17,TGTGCCAGCAGCTCAGGACTAGCGGGAGTGGTGTTGTACGAGCAGTACTTC,CASSSGLAGVVLYEQYF
.,TRBJ2-1,TRBD2,TRBV3-1/TRBV3-2,19,TGTGCCAGCAGCCAAGATGGACTAGCGGGAGGTCGGGATTGGAATGAGCAGTTCTTC,CASSQDGLAGGRDWNEQFF
once,TRBJ2-1,TRBD1,TRBV6-2/TRBV6-3,15,TGTGCCAGCAGTTCCCGGGACAGGGCCTACAATGAGCAGTTCTTC,CASSSRDRAYNEQFF
once,TRBJ1-5,TRBD1,TRBV10-3,18,TGTGCCATCAGTTCCCTTGATCCGGGACAGGGGGGGAATCAGCCCCAGCATTTT,CAISSLDPGQGGNQPQHF
once,TRBJ2-7,.,TRBV4-3,14,TGCGCCAGCAGCCAAGATGAAGGGGCCTACGAGCAGTACTTC,CASSQDEGAYEQYF
.,TRBJ2-7,.,TRBV5-1,15,TGCGCCAGCAGCCCCGACCCGAGCGTCTCCTACGAGCAGTACTTC,CASSPDPSVSYEQYF
.,TRBJ2-1,.,TRBV7-2,13,TGTGCCAGCAGCTTCCTAGTTTCCCATGAGCAGTTCTTC,CASSFLVSHEQFF
.,TRBJ2-5,.,TRBV18,17,TGTGCCAGCTCACCACCGAGGTTTCAGGAGAACCAAGAGACCCAGTACTTC,CASSPPRFQENQETQYF
.,TRBJ2-2,.,TRBV15,16,TGTACCACCAGCGCCATTCGGTGGACAGTCACCGGGGAGCTGTTTTTT,CTTSAIRWTVTGELFF
.,TRBJ1-5,TRBD1,TRBV19,14,TGTGCCAGTAGTGGACAGGGGGCAACTCAGCCCCAGCATTTT,CASSGQGATQPQHF
.,TRBJ2-3,.,TRBV4-3,16,TGCGCCAGCAGCCTTCAAAACCAGGGTGGCACAGATACGCAGTATTTT,CASSLQNQGGTDTQYF
many,TRBJ1-1,.,TRBV19,14,TGTGCCAGTAGTATGACCGGAGGTAACACTGAAGCTTTCTTT,CASSMTGGNTEAFF
once,TRBJ2-3,TRBD1,TRBV24-1,17,TGTGCCACCAGCGAGTTTCCGCGACAGGGGGCGAAAGATACGCAGTATTTT,CATSEFPRQGAKDTQYF
many,TRBJ2-5,.,TRBV2,13,TGTGCCAGCAGTGAACGGGTAGCGGAGACCCAGTACTTC,CASSERVAETQYF
.,TRBJ2-5,.,TRBV5-1,14,TGCGCCAGCAGCCAGAGACAAACGCAAGAGACCCAGTACTTC,CASSQRQTQETQYF
.,TRBJ1-2,TRBD1,TRBV27,18,TGTGCCAGCAGTTTATTTGCAGGGGGCCCCTTGGGTAACTATGGCTACACCTTC,CASSLFAGGPLGNYGYTF
.,TRBJ1-1,.,TRBV6-5,13,TGTGCCAGCCTACCCAACACAGGGCTAGAAGCTTTCTTT,CASLPNTGLEAFF
.,TRBJ1-2,.,TRBV7-9,13,TGTGCCAGCAGCTCTCTGGACAGCCCACCCTACACCTTC,CASSSLDSPPYTF
.,TRBJ2-7,.,TRBV5-1,15,TGCGCCAGCAGCTCACAAGGGGGACGCTCCTACGAGCAGTACTTC,CASSSQGGRSYEQYF
.,TRBJ2-5,TRBD2,TRBV6-6,16,TGTGCCAGCAGTTACGTGAGCGGGGACGTCCAAGAGACCCAGTACTTC,CASSYVSGDVQETQYF
.,TRBJ1-1,TRBD1,TRBV19,14,TGTGCCAGTAGCCTACAGGGGTTGGGCACTGAAGCTTTCTTT,CASSLQGLGTEAFF
.,TRBJ1-2,TRBD1,TRBV2,16,TGTGCCAGCAGTGACCAAGCGGGGCAGGGGGTCTATGGCTACACCTTC,CASSDQAGQGVYGYTF
.,TRBJ2-3,.,TRBV7-2,15,TGTGCCAGCAGCTCCTATACATCTGGAGTAGATACGCAGTATTTT,CASSSYTSGVDTQYF
once,TRBJ1-4,.,TRBV4-3,17,TGCGCCAGCAGCCAAGATGGGTCTCTAGCAACTAATGAAAAACTGTTTTTT,CASSQDGSLATNEKLFF
once,TRBJ2-7,.,TRBV3-1/TRBV3-2,15,TGTGCCAGCAGCCAGGGGGCTAAATCTACGGGCGAGCAGTACTTC,CASSQGAKSTGEQYF
.,TRBJ2-1,TRBD2,TRBV19,14,TGTGCCAGTAGCTGGGGACTAGCCGTCAATGAGCAGTTCTTC,CASSWGLAVNEQFF
.,TRBJ1-2,TRBD1,TRBV27,14,TGTGCCAGCAGTTTAGGGGACAGTGTAGGTGGCTACACCTTC,CASSLGDSVGGYTF
.,TRBJ1-1,.,TRBV6-6,15,TGTGCCAGCAGTCCAAGTACCTCGGGGAACACTGAAGCTTTCTTT,CASSPSTSGNTEAFF
.,TRBJ1-6,.,TRBV2,13,TGTGCCAGCCGGACAGAGAATAATTCACCCCTCCACTTT,CASRTENNSPLHF
.,TRBJ2-7,TRBD1,TRBV4-3,16,TGCGCCAGCAGCCCATCCCCGGGACAGGGAATAAACGAGCAGTACTTC,CASSPSPGQGINEQYF
.,TRBJ2-3,.,TRBV7-2,17,TGTGCCAGCAGCTTAGGTACCGGGGGCCCTAGCACAGATACGCAGTATTTT,CASSLGTGGPSTDTQYF
.,TRBJ2-3,.,TRBV30,15,TGTGCCTGGAGTGGTGCCGTCGGCTCCCAGGATACGCAGTATTTT,CAWSGAVGSQDTQYF
once,TRBJ1-1,.,TRBV7-2,12,TGTGCCAGCAGCCAACGGACGGTTGAAGCTTTCTTT,CASSQRTVEAFF
once,TRBJ2-7,TRBD2,TRBV9,16,TGTGCCAGCAGCCCACAACTAGCGGGGGGACATGGCGAGCAGTACTTC,CASSPQLAGGHGEQYF
.,TRBJ1-6,TRBD1,TRBV28,17,TGTGCCAGCAGTCCCCGGGGGACAGGGGATTATAATTCACCCCTCCACTTT,CASSPRGTGDYNSPLHF
.,TRBJ2-7,TRBD1,TRBV30,13,TGTGCCTGGAGGGGTTGGGGGACAGGGGAGCAGTACTTC,CAWRGWGTGEQYF
.,TRBJ2-3,.,TRBV27,13,TGTGCCAGCAGCTGGAGGGAAGCAGATACGCAGTATTTT,CASSWREADTQYF
.,TRBJ2-7,.,TRBV12-3/TRBV12-4,13,TGTGCCAGCAGTTTAGGCGTTCAGTACGAGCAGTACTTC,CASSLGVQYEQYF
.,TRBJ2-1,TRBD2,TRBV19,19,TGTGCCAGTAGTATGTCCCTTTTCCTAGCGGGAGCAAACTACAATGAGCAGTTCTTC,CASSMSLFLAGANYNEQFF